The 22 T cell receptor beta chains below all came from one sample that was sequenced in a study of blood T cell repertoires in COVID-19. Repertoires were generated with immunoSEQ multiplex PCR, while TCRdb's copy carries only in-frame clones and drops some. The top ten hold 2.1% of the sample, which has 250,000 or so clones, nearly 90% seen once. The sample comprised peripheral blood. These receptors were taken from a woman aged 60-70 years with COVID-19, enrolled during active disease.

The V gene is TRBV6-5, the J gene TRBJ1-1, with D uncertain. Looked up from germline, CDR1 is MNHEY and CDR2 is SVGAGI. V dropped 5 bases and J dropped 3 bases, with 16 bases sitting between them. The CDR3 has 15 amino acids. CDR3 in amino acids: CASSPPYGGDTEAFF. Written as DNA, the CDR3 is TGTGCCAGCAGTCCACCCTACGGCGGGGACACTGAAGCTTTCTTT.

The CDR3 loop is CASSQDGAGGYGYTF. The CDR3 DNA is TGTGCCAGCAGCCAAGATGGGGCGGGGGGATATGGCTACACCTTC. The rearrangement links TRBV3-1 (or the pseudogene TRBV3-2) to TRBJ1-2; D possibly corresponds to TRBD1 (5 bases). Trimming shortened V by 0 bases and J by 5 bases, and 13 bases separated the two germline ends. The CDR3 spans 15 residues. Germline CDR1 reads LGHDT; CDR2 reads YNNKEL (reference sequence).

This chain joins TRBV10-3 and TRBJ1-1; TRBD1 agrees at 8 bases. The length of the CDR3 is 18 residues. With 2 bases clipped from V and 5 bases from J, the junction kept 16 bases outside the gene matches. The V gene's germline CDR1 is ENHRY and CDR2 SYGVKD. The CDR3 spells CAISEGPDRADRKTEAFF. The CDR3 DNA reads TGTGCCATCAGTGAGGGGCCGGACAGGGCGGATAGAAAAACTGAAGCTTTCTTT.

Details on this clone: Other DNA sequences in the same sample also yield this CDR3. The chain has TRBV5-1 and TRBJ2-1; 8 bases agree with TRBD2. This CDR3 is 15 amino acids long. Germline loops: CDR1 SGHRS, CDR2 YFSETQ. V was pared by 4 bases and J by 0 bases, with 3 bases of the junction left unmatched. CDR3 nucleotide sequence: TGCGCCAGCAGCCCCACTAGCGGCTCCTACAATGAGCAGTTCTTC. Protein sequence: CASSPTSGSYNEQFF.

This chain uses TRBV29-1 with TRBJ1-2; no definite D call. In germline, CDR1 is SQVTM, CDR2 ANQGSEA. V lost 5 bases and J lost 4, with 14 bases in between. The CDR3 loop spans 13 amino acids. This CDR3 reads CSVPDGGGYGYTF. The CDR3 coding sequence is TGCAGCGTTCCGGACGGCGGAGGCTATGGCTACACCTTC.

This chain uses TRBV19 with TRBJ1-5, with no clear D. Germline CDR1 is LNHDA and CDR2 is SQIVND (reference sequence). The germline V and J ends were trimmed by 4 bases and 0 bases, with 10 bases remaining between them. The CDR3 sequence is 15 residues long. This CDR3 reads CASSKIPNSNQPQHF. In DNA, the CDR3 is TGTGCCAGTAGTAAAATTCCCAATAGCAATCAGCCCCAGCATTTT.

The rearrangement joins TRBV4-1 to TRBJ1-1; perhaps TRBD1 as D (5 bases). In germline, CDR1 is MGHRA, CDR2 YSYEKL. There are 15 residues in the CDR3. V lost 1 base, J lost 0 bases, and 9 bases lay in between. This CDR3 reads CASSQGPGLNTEAFF. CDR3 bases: TGCGCCAGCAGCCAAGGTCCAGGGTTGAACACTGAAGCTTTCTTT.

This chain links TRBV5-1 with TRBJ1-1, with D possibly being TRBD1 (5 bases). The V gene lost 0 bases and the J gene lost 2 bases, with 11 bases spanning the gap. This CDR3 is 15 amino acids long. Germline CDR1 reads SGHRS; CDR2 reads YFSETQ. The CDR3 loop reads CASSLGPQGNTEAFF. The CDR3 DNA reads TGCGCCAGCAGCTTGGGGCCTCAGGGTAACACTGAAGCTTTCTTT.

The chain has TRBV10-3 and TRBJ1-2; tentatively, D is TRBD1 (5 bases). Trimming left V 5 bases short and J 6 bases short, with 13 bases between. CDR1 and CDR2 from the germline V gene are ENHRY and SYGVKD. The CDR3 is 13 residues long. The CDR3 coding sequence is TGTGCCATCAGTCAAGAACGACAGAATGGCTACACCTTC. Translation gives CAISQERQNGYTF.

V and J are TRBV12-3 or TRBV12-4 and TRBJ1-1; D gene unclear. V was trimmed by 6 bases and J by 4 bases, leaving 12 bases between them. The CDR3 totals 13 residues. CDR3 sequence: CASSRAEGTEAFF. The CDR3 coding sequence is TGTGCCAGCAGCCGTGCGGAGGGCACTGAAGCTTTCTTT.

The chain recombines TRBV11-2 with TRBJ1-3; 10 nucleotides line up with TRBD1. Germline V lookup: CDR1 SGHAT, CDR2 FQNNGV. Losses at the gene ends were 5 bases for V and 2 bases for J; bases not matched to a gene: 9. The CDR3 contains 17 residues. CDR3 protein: CASSPNTGTGAGNTIYF. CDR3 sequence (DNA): TGTGCCAGCAGCCCTAACACCGGGACAGGGGCTGGAAACACCATATATTTT.

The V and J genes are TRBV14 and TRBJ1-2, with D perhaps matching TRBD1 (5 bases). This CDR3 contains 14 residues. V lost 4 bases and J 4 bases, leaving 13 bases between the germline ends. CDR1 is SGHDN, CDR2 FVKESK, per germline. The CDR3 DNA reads TGTGCCAGCAGCCCTATATGGACATCCTATGGCTACACCTTC. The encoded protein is CASSPIWTSYGYTF. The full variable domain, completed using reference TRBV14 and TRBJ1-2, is EAGVTQFPSHSVIEKGQTVTLRCDPISGHDNLYWYRRVMGKEIKFLLHFVKESKQDESGMPNNRFLAERTGGTYSTLKVQPAELEDSGVYFCASSPIWTSYGYTFGSGTRLTVV.

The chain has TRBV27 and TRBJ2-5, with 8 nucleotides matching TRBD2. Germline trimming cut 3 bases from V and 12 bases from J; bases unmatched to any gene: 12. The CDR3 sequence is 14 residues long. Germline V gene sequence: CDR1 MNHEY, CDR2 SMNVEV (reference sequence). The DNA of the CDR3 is TGTGCCAGCAGTTTCCGCCGGGGGGGGGCCCAGGAGTACTTC. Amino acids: CASSFRRGGAQEYF.

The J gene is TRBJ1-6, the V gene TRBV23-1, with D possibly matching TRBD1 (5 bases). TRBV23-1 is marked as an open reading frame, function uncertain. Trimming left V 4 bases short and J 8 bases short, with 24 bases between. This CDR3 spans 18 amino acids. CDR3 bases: TGCGCCAGCAGTCTATTCGGCGGGATGGGGCCTTTTGATTCACCCCTCCACTTT. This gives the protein CASSLFGGMGPFDSPLHF.

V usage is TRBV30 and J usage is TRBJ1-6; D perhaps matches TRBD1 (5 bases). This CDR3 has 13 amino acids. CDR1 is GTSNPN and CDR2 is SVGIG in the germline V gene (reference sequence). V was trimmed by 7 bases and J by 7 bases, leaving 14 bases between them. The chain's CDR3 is CASVTGGNSPLHF. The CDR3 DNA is TGTGCCTCCGTAACAGGTGGCAATTCACCCCTCCACTTT.

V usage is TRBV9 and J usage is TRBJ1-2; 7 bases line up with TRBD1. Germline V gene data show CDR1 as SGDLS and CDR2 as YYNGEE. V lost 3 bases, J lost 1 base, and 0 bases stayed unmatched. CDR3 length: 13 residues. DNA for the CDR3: TGTGCCAGCAGCGGGGACAGTAACTATGGCTACACCTTC. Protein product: CASSGDSNYGYTF.

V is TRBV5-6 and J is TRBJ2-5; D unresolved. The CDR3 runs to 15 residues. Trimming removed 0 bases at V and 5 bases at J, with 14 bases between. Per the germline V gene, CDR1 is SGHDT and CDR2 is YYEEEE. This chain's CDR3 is CASSLAARRVETQYF. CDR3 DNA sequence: TGTGCCAGCAGCTTGGCTGCCCGCCGGGTCGAGACCCAGTACTTC.

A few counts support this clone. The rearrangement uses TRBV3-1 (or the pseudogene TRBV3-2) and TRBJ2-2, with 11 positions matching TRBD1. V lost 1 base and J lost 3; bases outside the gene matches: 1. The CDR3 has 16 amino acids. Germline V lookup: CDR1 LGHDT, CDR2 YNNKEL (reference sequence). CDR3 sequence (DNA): TGTGCCAGCAGCCAAGGGACAGGGGGCTACACCGGGGAGCTGTTTTTT. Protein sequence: CASSQGTGGYTGELFF.

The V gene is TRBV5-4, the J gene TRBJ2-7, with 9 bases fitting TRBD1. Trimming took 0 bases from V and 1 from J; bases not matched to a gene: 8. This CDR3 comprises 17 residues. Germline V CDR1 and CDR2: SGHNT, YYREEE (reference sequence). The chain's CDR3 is CASSLGGRTGVSYEQYF. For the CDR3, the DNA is TGTGCCAGCAGCTTGGGGGGCCGGACAGGGGTTTCCTACGAGCAGTACTTC.

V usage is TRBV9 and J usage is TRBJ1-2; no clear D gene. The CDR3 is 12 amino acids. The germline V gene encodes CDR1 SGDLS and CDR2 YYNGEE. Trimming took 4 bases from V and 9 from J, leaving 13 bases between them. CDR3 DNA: TGTGCCAGCAGCCTCGGGGATCGTCGCTACACCTTC. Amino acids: CASSLGDRRYTF.

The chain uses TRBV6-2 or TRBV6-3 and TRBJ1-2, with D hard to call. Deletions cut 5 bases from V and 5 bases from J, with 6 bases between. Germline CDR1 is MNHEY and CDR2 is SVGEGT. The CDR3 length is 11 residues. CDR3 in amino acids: CASSPLYGYTF. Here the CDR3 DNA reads TGTGCCAGCAGTCCCTTGTATGGCTACACCTTC.

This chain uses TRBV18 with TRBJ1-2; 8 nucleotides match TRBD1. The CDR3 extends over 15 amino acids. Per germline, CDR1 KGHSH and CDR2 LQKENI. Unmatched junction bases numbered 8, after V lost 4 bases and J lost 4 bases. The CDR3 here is CASSLGVQGAYGYTF. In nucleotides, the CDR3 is TGTGCCAGCTCACTCGGCGTTCAGGGGGCCTATGGCTACACCTTC.